This T cell receptor beta chain was sequenced in a study of T cell responses to AZD1222 COVID-19 vaccine. TCRdb's table, derived via immunoSEQ multiplex PCR, lists solely in-frame clones and lacks some. This table has roughly 100,000 clones, around 94% appearing once. The CDR3 extends over 13 amino acids. CDR1 and CDR2 (germline): MNHEY, SMNVEV (reference sequence). V was clipped by 6 bases and J by 2 bases, with 11 bases between them. The chain has TRBV27 and TRBJ2-7, with a possible D match to TRBD1 (5 bases). The origin of this receptor is an adult in good health. The sample consisted of peripheral blood, taken on day 0 of AZD1222 vaccination. The CDR3 sequence: CASRAQGTYEQYF. The CDR3 coding sequence is TGTGCCAGCAGGGCCCAGGGAACCTACGAGCAGTACTTC.